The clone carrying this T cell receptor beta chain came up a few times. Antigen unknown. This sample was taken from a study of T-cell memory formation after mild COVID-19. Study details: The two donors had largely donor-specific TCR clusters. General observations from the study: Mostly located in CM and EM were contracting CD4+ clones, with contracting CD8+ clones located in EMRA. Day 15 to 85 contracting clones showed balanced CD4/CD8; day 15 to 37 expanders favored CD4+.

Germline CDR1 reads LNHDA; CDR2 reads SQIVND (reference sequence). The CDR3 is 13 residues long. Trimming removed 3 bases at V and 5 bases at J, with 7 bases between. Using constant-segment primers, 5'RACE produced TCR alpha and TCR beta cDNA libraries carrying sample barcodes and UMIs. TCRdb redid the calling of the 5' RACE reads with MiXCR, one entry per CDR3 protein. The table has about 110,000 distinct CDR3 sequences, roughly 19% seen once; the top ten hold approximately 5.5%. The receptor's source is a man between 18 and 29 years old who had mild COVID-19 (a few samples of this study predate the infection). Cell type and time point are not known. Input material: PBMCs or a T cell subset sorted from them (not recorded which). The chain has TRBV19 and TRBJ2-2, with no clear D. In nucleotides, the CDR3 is TGTGCCAGTAGTATCCCAGAGACCGGGGAGCTGTTTTTT. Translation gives CASSIPETGELFF.